The 6 T cell receptor beta chains presented below share a single source sample, sequenced in a study of blood T cell repertoires in COVID-19. TCRdb's copy holds only in-frame clones and misses some; the assay was immunoSEQ multiplex PCR. The data contain 25,000 to 35,000 clones, around 85% of them singletons. What was sequenced was peripheral blood. The receptor source for this set is a man aged 55-75 years with active COVID-19.

The V gene is TRBV5-1, the J gene TRBJ2-7; 12 positions agree with TRBD1. Trimming cost V 4 bases and J 4 bases; bases outside gene matches: 6. Germline assignment: CDR1 SGHRS and CDR2 YFSETQ. The CDR3 loop spans 15 amino acids. The CDR3 here is CASSRGQGARYEQYF. CDR3 coding DNA: TGCGCCAGCAGCCGGGGACAGGGGGCGCGTTACGAGCAGTACTTC.

The chain recombines TRBV18 with TRBJ1-5; 12 nucleotides agree with TRBD1. The V and J ends lost 3 bases and 7 bases, in that order; junction bases with no gene match: 10. Germline assignment: CDR1 KGHSH and CDR2 LQKENI. The CDR3 totals 17 residues. CDR3 nucleotide sequence: TGTGCCAGCTCACCTTTCGCCGGGACAGGGGGCTGGCAGCCCCAGCATTTT. Translated, it gives CASSPFAGTGGWQPQHF.

The rearrangement uses TRBV24-1 and TRBJ2-5; 9 positions match TRBD1. The germline V gene encodes CDR1 KGHDR and CDR2 SFDVKD. The CDR3 runs to 15 residues. With V trimmed by 2 bases and J by 2 bases, 2 bases remained unmatched. This CDR3 reads CATSDSGTGQETQYF. CDR3 sequence (DNA): TGTGCCACCAGTGATTCGGGGACAGGGCAAGAGACCCAGTACTTC.

The V call is TRBV28, the J call TRBJ2-3, with 11 bases that match TRBD2. The CDR3 length is 15 residues. Germline V gene data show CDR1 as MDHEN and CDR2 as SYDVKM. The ends lost 2 bases at V and 8 bases at J; junction bases unmatched: 6. CDR3 sequence (DNA): TGTGCCAGCAGTTTAACCGGGACTAGCGGTTCTACGCAGTATTTT. Its protein product is CASSLTGTSGSTQYF.

This chain connects TRBV24-1 to TRBJ2-2, with TRBD1 matching over 10 bases. Germline V gives CDR1 KGHDR, CDR2 SFDVKD. The ends lost 0 bases at V and 1 base at J; junction bases unmatched: 4. This CDR3 has 18 residues. CDR3: CATSDLLGTGVNTGELFF. DNA of the CDR3: TGTGCCACCAGTGATTTGCTAGGGACAGGGGTGAACACCGGGGAGCTGTTTTTT.

The J gene is TRBJ1-1, the V gene TRBV5-1; D remains unclear. Germline V lookup: CDR1 SGHRS, CDR2 YFSETQ. The V gene lost 0 bases and the J gene lost 6 bases, with 21 bases spanning the gap. The CDR3 spans 17 residues. The CDR3 is CASSLVRLASPSAEAFF. The CDR3 nucleotides are TGCGCCAGCAGCTTGGTACGTCTTGCGAGTCCCTCGGCTGAAGCTTTCTTT.